One sample yielded the 10 T cell receptor beta chains listed below, sequenced in a study of cytomegalovirus exposure and HLA in healthy donors (dated by TCRdb to 2016 to 2017). Libraries were made using the immunoSEQ multiplex PCR assay. A mixture of 60 forward primers for TCR Vbeta segments and 13 reverse primers for TCR Jbeta segments was used in the multiplex PCR. The clones in this table, taken by TCRdb from immuneACCESS, are in-frame only. Not every clone is retained; where verified, under half of the shortfall comes from an unresolved V gene, and the cause of the rest is unknown. The sample table on file contains 60,000 to 100,000 clones. The ten most abundant clones make up about 4.6% of the sample. Sequenced material: PBMCs. These receptors originate from a man between 25 and 39 years old in good health and CMV-seronegative.

The CDR3 sequence is CASSDGLADYNEQFF. CDR3 DNA sequence: TGTGCCAGCAGTGACGGGCTAGCGGACTACAATGAGCAGTTCTTC. V and J are TRBV6-4 and TRBJ2-1, with 7 bases identical to TRBD2. The CDR3 extends over 15 amino acids. V lost 2 bases and J lost 3; bases outside the gene matches: 4. Germline V gene lookup returns CDR1 MRHNA and CDR2 SNTAGT.

The chain combines TRBV6-5 with TRBJ1-2; D unresolved. This CDR3 has 13 residues. V lost 0 bases, J lost 5 bases, and 7 bases lay in between. Per the germline V gene, CDR1 is MNHEY and CDR2 is SVGAGI. CDR3 residues: CASSYSEGYGYTF. The CDR3 DNA is TGTGCCAGCAGTTACTCGGAGGGTTATGGCTACACCTTC.

V usage is TRBV7-9 and J usage is TRBJ1-2, with 7 bases matching TRBD1. This CDR3 is built from 16 residues. Germline V lookup: CDR1 SEHNR, CDR2 FQNEAQ (reference sequence). The junction had 15 bases not matched to a gene; V was cut back by 8 bases and J by 3 bases. This CDR3 is CASGGQFGQGDYGYTF. The CDR3 DNA is TGTGCCAGCGGAGGTCAATTCGGGCAGGGGGACTATGGCTACACCTTC.

The J gene is TRBJ1-1, the V gene TRBV6-6, with 9 bases aligning to TRBD1. In germline, CDR1 is MNHNY, CDR2 SVGAGI (reference sequence). The CDR3 has 16 amino acids. J gave up 0 bases and V 6 bases, and 8 bases lay outside the gene matches. The CDR3 here is CASSPGTGKMNTEAFF. The CDR3 DNA reads as TGTGCCAGCAGCCCTGGGACAGGGAAGATGAACACTGAAGCTTTCTTT.

The CDR3 protein is CASSLPSGGVREQFF. CDR3 DNA: TGTGCCAGCAGTTTACCCAGCGGGGGAGTCCGTGAGCAGTTCTTC. This chain connects TRBV28 to TRBJ2-1, with 8 bases identical to TRBD2. Losses at the gene ends were 2 bases for V and 9 bases for J; bases not matched to a gene: 9. The CDR3 sequence is 15 residues long. Germline lookup yields CDR1 MDHEN and CDR2 SYDVKM. Using reference TRBV28 and TRBJ2-1 for the parts outside the CDR3, the full variable domain is DVKVTQSSRYLVKRTGEKVFLECVQDMDHENMFWYRQDPGLGLRLIYFSYDVKMKEKGDIPEGYSVSREKKERFSLILESASTNQTSMYLCASSLPSGGVREQFFGPGTRLTVL.

The chain uses TRBV5-1 and TRBJ2-3; 10 nucleotides match TRBD2. CDR3 length: 16 residues. The V segment lost 2 bases and the J segment 7 bases; nucleotides outside the gene matches: 10. Germline CDR1 is SGHRS and CDR2 is YFSETQ. For the CDR3, the DNA is TGCGCCAGCAGCTTTCGTGCTAGCGGGAGTAAATATACGCAGTATTTT. Its protein product is CASSFRASGSKYTQYF.

The rearrangement joins TRBV7-2 to TRBJ2-7; TRBD1 matches at 7 bases. This CDR3 has 14 residues. Germline trimming cut 2 bases from V and 2 bases from J; bases unmatched to any gene: 3. Germline V lookup: CDR1 SGHTA, CDR2 FQGNSA. The CDR3 reads CASSLQGVAYEQYF. In DNA form, the CDR3 reads TGTGCCAGCAGCTTACAGGGGGTGGCCTACGAGCAGTACTTC. Together with reference TRBV7-2 and TRBJ2-7, the CDR3 gives the full variable domain: GAGVSQSPSNKVTEKGKDVELRCDPISGHTALYWYRQSLGQGLEFLIYFQGNSAPDKSGLPSDRFSAERTGGSVSTLTIQRTQQEDSAVYLCASSLQGVAYEQYFGPGTRLTVT.

The V call is TRBV27, the J call TRBJ2-1; 11 nucleotides agree with TRBD2. This CDR3 is 17 amino acids long. Germline trimming cut 5 bases from V and 8 bases from J; bases unmatched to any gene: 14. Germline CDR1 reads MNHEY; CDR2 reads SMNVEV (reference sequence). This chain's CDR3 is CASSPHSGRDSPYEQFF. CDR3 nucleotides: TGTGCCAGCAGTCCCCATAGCGGGAGGGACTCCCCCTATGAGCAGTTCTTC.

The chain uses TRBV4-3 and TRBJ1-1; no clear D. CDR1 LGHNA and CDR2 YSLEER come from the germline V gene. The V end lost 5 bases, the J end lost 1 base, and 11 bases lay between the germline ends. The CDR3 spans 14 residues. Written as DNA, the CDR3 is TGCGCCAGCAGCGACTCTCCGGGGAACACTGAAGCTTTCTTT. As protein: CASSDSPGNTEAFF.

The chain links TRBV2 to TRBJ1-3; D might be TRBD1 (5 bases). The CDR3 has 16 amino acids. Trimming took 6 bases from V and 0 from J, leaving 15 bases between them. Germline values: CDR1 SNHLY, CDR2 FYNNEI. DNA of the CDR3: TGTGCCAGCAGGAGACAGAACTCCCTCTCTGGAAACACCATATATTTT. It is translated as CASRRQNSLSGNTIYF.